This T cell receptor beta chain was recorded in a study of T-cell reconstitution after alpha-beta-depleted transplantation in children. Researchers prepared the TCRbeta library using unique molecular identifiers, the study reports. TCRdb independently ran MiXCR on the PCR reads; one entry per CDR3 protein. Here the sample spans around 450,000 distinct CDR3 sequences, over 40% being singletons. Study-wide findings and caveats: Several hundred expanded graft clones reportedly gave rise to the alpha-beta T cells present about two months after transplant. T cells produced anew were the main source of T-cell counts and diversity one year after transplant. Some patients showed high day-60 TCRbeta diversity, which derived from surviving recipient T cells and thymic progenitors.

As for this clonotype: The antigen is not known.

The CDR3 loop spans 17 amino acids. Trimming removed 0 bases from V and 8 bases from J; junction bases left unmatched: 12. In germline, CDR1 is SGDLS, CDR2 YYNGEE. The V and J genes are TRBV9 and TRBJ2-2, with TRBD1 identical over 8 bases. This receptor was obtained from a girl between 2 and 10 years old with aplastic anemia, due to receive a stem cell transplant. The sequenced sample was PBMCs, obtained before TCRalphabeta/CD19-depleted stem cell transplant. CDR3 bases: TGTGCCAGCAGCGTAGCCGGACAGGGTGGGGAGGAAGGGGAGCTGTTTTTT. Amino acids: CASSVAGQGGEEGELFF.